Listed below are T cell receptor beta chains from one sample, sequenced in a study of post-analysis software for immune sequencing data. Using its own MiXCR run on the PCR reads, TCRdb lists one record per CDR3 protein. The repertoire holds hundreds of thousands of distinct CDR3 sequences, with about 32% as singletons. Source material: blood. The receptors come from a girl under 18 with multiple sclerosis. CDR3s include the opening cysteine and the closing phenylalanine or tryptophan. D genes are given only for firm matches. Part of the rows lack a size; the others show once, few, many or a class for expanded clones.

abundance,v_gene,j_gene,d_gene,CDR3nt,CDR3aa
many,TRBV3-1,TRBJ2-7,TRBD2,TGTGCCAGCAGCCAAGAGGGGCTAGCGGGGGATCAGCAGTACTTC,CASSQEGLAGDQQYF
-,TRBV2,TRBJ2-3,-,TGTGCCAGCAGCCGGACAACCAGCACAGATACGCAGTATTTT,CASSRTTSTDTQYF
few,TRBV27,TRBJ2-1,TRBD1,TGTGCCAGCTCAAGGACAGGGCTAAAGGTCAATGAGCAGTTCTTC,CASSRTGLKVNEQFF
-,TRBV7-8,TRBJ1-1,-,TGTGCCAGCAGCTTACTCTGGGGCACTGAAGCTTTCTTT,CASSLLWGTEAFF
-,TRBV7-9,TRBJ2-4,-,TGTGCCAGCAGCTATAGGGAAACGGCTACAAACATTCAGTACTTC,CASSYRETATNIQYF
many,TRBV27,TRBJ2-3,-,TGTGCCAGCAGTTTCTGGGGTAGCACAGATACGCAGTATTTT,CASSFWGSTDTQYF
-,TRBV20-1,TRBJ1-4,-,TGCAGTGCTAGTTTCGGGCGAAGGGGCCTTAATGAAAAACGGTTTTTT,CSASFGRRGLNEKRFF
few,TRBV9,TRBJ2-7,-,TGTGCCAGCAGCGTCGGTCTGGGGCACGAGCAGTACTTC,CASSVGLGHEQYF
-,TRBV6-5,TRBJ1-5,TRBD1,TGTGCCAGCAGGGGAGACAGGGGCAATCAGCCCCAGCATTTT,CASRGDRGNQPQHF
-,TRBV19,TRBJ2-1,TRBD2,TGTGCCAGTAAAACTAGCGGGGGGGATGAGCAGTTCTTC,CASKTSGGDEQFF
-,TRBV29-1,TRBJ2-1,TRBD2,TGCAGCGTTGAAGATGTACTAGCGGGGGACTACAATGAGCAGTTCTTC,CSVEDVLAGDYNEQFF
-,TRBV20-1,TRBJ2-6,-,TGCAGTGCCGATCTTCTGGGTCTGGGGGCCAACGTCCTGACTTTC,CSADLLGLGANVLTF
-,TRBV5-1,TRBJ1-2,-,TGCGCCAGCAGCTCCATCTTCCTGGGGCGGGATGGCTACACCTTC,CASSSIFLGRDGYTF
-,TRBV7-9,TRBJ1-2,-,TGTGCCAGCAGCTTAGCCGACCGGGTTTCGAACTATGGCTACACCTTC,CASSLADRVSNYGYTF
few,TRBV6-5,TRBJ1-2,-,TGTGCCAGCAGTTACTCGAATAGTTCTCCGCATGGCTACACCTTC,CASSYSNSSPHGYTF
once,TRBV4-2,TRBJ1-1,TRBD1,TGTGCCAGCAGCCAACGCGAATCAGGGGGTACTGAAGCTTTCTTT,CASSQRESGGTEAFF
few,TRBV29-1,TRBJ1-4,-,TGCAGCGTTTTTGAAAAACTGTTTTTT,CSVFEKLFF
-,TRBV12-3/TRBV12-4,TRBJ2-1,-,TGTGCCAGCCGCCCCCAGGACAATGAGCAGTTCTTC,CASRPQDNEQFF
few,TRBV3-1,TRBJ1-2,-,TGTGCCAGCAGCCCCGCTGTAGGCTATGATGGCTACACCTTC,CASSPAVGYDGYTF
-,TRBV6-5,TRBJ1-1,-,TGTGCCAGCAGTTACGCAGGGTTGGCGAACACTGAAGCTTTCTTT,CASSYAGLANTEAFF
-,TRBV10-3,TRBJ1-1,-,TGTGCCATCAGTTCAGGGCCTGAGGCGACCCCCACTGAAGCTTTCTTT,CAISSGPEATPTEAFF
few,TRBV27,TRBJ2-1,TRBD1,TGTGCCAGCAGTGCCGACAGGGATTATGAGCAGTTCTTC,CASSADRDYEQFF
few,TRBV5-6,TRBJ2-3,-,TGTGCCAGCAGCTTGGGGGGCCCGAGAGATACGCAGTATTTT,CASSLGGPRDTQYF
few,TRBV20-1,TRBJ2-7,-,TGCAGTAAAGAGTGGAACTACGAGCAGTACTTC,CSKEWNYEQYF
-,TRBV2,TRBJ2-5,-,TGTGCCAGCAGTGAAGATGTAGGGAGTGGAGAGACCCAGTACTTC,CASSEDVGSGETQYF
-,TRBV11-2,TRBJ2-1,TRBD2,TGTGCCAGTGGACTAGCGGGAGTACATGAGCAGTTCTTC,CASGLAGVHEQFF
few,TRBV7-2,TRBJ2-1,-,TGTGCCAGCAGCTCCCCTATAAGCGATGAGCAGTTCTTC,CASSSPISDEQFF
few,TRBV5-1,TRBJ2-1,TRBD2,TGCGCCAGCAGCTTGGCCTTACTAGCGGGAGGGAAGTCGGGCAATGAGCAGTTCTTC,CASSLALLAGGKSGNEQFF
few,TRBV4-3,TRBJ2-7,-,TGCGCCAGCAGCCAAGGGAGACTCCCGGACGAGCAGTACTTC,CASSQGRLPDEQYF
-,TRBV5-6,TRBJ2-5,-,TGTGCCAGCTTACCTAGACGATTCACAGAGACCCAGTACTTC,CASLPRRFTETQYF
few,TRBV14,TRBJ1-4,-,TGTGCCAGCAGCCAAGATGTGTACGGAGCAACTAATGAAAAACTGTTTTTT,CASSQDVYGATNEKLFF
many,TRBV20-1,TRBJ2-5,-,TGCAGTGCTAGAGACCCCGTTAGGGGGGAACAAGAGACCCAGTACTTC,CSARDPVRGEQETQYF
-,TRBV28,TRBJ1-2,TRBD1,TGTGCCAGCAGTATCGGGACAGGGGACTATGGCTACACCTTC,CASSIGTGDYGYTF
few,TRBV28,TRBJ2-1,TRBD2,TGTGCCAGCAGTTCCTGGACTAGCGGATCCGACAATGAGCAGTTCTTC,CASSSWTSGSDNEQFF
-,TRBV7-9,TRBJ2-4,-,TGTGCCAGCAGCCTCGTGTTGGGGCTAGCCAAAAACATTCAGTACTTC,CASSLVLGLAKNIQYF
many,TRBV7-2,TRBJ2-1,-,TGTGCCAGCAGCGCGGACTCCCTCGATGAGCAGTTCTTC,CASSADSLDEQFF
-,TRBV20-1,TRBJ2-3,TRBD1,TGCAGTGCTAGAAGGGACAGATGGGATACGCAGTATTTT,CSARRDRWDTQYF
-,TRBV5-1,TRBJ2-1,-,TGCGCCAGCAGCTTGGACCAGGTCGTAAATGAGCAGTTCTTC,CASSLDQVVNEQFF
-,TRBV29-1,TRBJ1-2,TRBD1,TGCAGCGTTGATTTCCCGACAGGGATTTTCTATGGCTACACCTTC,CSVDFPTGIFYGYTF
-,TRBV4-3,TRBJ1-2,-,TGCGCCAGCAGCCAAGCCCCAGGCTATGGCTACACCTTC,CASSQAPGYGYTF
-,TRBV3-1,TRBJ2-1,-,TGTGCCAGCAGCCAAGATTTGGGGCCCCCACCACACAATGAGCAGTTCTTC,CASSQDLGPPPHNEQFF
few,TRBV20-1,TRBJ1-2,-,TGCAGTGTCATAACCTGGGGGGGAAAACACTATGGCTACACCTTC,CSVITWGGKHYGYTF
many,TRBV12-3/TRBV12-4,TRBJ2-7,-,TGTGCCAGCAGTTTAAACAGGTACCACGAGCAGTACTTC,CASSLNRYHEQYF
-,TRBV20-1,TRBJ2-1,TRBD2,TGCAGTGCTCCGCTGGGCGGGAGGCCCTTGGCTGAGCAGTTCTTC,CSAPLGGRPLAEQFF
-,TRBV6-6,TRBJ2-3,-,TGTGCCAGCAGCCGCGCGGGACGGGTCGTCGATACGCAGTATTTT,CASSRAGRVVDTQYF
-,TRBV5-5,TRBJ2-7,-,TGTGCCAGCAGTAAACGAGACCCCCGAAGTAGCGGCCCTTACGAGCAGTACTTC,CASSKRDPRSSGPYEQYF
few,TRBV5-1,TRBJ1-5,TRBD1,TGCGCCAGCAGCTTACAGGGGGCTGAGAATCAGCCCCAGCATTTT,CASSLQGAENQPQHF
few,TRBV7-2,TRBJ2-1,TRBD2,TGTGCCAGCAGCCTACGACTAGCGGGACATGAGCAGTTCTTC,CASSLRLAGHEQFF